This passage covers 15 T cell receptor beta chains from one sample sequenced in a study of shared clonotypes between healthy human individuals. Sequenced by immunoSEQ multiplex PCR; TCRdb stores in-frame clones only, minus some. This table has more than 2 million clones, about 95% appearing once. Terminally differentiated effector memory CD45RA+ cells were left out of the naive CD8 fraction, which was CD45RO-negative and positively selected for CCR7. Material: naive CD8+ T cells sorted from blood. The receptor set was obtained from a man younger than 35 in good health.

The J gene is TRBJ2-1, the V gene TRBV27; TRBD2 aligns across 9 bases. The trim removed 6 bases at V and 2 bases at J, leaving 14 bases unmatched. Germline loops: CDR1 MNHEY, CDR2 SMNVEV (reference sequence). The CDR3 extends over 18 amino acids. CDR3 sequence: CASRAGTSNRAPYNEQFF. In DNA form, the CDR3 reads TGTGCCAGCAGGGCCGGGACTAGCAACCGAGCTCCCTACAATGAGCAGTTCTTC.

Here the CDR3 reads CAWSGVDRAGTEAFF. The DNA of the CDR3 is TGTGCCTGGAGCGGAGTGGACAGGGCAGGCACTGAAGCTTTCTTT. The chain employs TRBV30 and TRBJ1-1; 8 bases line up with TRBD1. The length of the CDR3 is 15 residues. V lost 3 bases and J lost 4; bases outside the gene matches: 10. Germline V lookup: CDR1 GTSNPN, CDR2 SVGIG (reference sequence).

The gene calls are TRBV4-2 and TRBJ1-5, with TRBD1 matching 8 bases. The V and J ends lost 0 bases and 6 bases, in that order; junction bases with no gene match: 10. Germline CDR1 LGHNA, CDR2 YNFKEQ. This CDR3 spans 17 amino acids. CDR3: CASSQDVPGQAVQPQHF. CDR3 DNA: TGTGCCAGCAGCCAAGATGTCCCGGGACAGGCGGTTCAGCCCCAGCATTTT.

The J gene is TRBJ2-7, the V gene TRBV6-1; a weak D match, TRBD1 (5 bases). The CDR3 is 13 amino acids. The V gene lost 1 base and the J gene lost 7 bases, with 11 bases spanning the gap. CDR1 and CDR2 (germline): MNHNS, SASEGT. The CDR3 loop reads CASSEETAWEQYF. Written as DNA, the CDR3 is TGTGCCAGCAGTGAAGAGACAGCATGGGAGCAGTACTTC.

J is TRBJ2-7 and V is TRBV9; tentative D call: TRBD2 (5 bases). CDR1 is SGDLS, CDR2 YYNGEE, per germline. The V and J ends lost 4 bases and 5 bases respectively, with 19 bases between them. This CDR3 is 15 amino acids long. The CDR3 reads CASSSPTGVPDEQYF. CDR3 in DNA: TGTGCCAGCAGCTCTCCAACCGGGGTTCCCGACGAGCAGTACTTC.

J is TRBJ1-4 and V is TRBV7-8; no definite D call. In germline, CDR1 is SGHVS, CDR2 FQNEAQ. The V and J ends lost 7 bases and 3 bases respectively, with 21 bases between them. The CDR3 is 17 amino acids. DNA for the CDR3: TGTGCCAGCACCGATAGATTGCTGGGGTTACCTAATGAAAAACTGTTTTTT. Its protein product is CASTDRLLGLPNEKLFF.

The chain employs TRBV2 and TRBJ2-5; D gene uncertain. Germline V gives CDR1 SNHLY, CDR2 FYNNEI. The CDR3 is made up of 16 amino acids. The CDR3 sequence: CASEDIVGGLQETQYF. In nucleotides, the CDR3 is TGTGCAAGCGAAGATATAGTGGGTGGCCTCCAAGAGACCCAGTACTTC. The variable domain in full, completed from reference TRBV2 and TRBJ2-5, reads EPEVTQTPSHQVTQMGQEVILRCVPISNHLYFYWYRQILGQKVEFLVSFYNNEISEKSEIFDDQFSVERPDGSNFTLKIRSTKLEDSAMYFCASEDIVGGLQETQYFGPGTRLLVL.

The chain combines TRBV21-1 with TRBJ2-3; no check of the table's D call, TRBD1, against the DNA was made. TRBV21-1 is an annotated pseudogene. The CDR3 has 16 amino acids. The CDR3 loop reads CASFSSRDRRPDTQYF. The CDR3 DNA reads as TGTGCCAGCTTCTCTTCCCGGGACAGGCGTCCAGATACGCAGTATTTT.

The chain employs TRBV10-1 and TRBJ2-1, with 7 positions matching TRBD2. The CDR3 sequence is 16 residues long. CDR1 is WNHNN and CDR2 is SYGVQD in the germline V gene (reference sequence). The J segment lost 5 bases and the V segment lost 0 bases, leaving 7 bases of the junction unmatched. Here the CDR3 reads CASSESVGGPDNEQFF. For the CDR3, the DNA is TGCGCCAGCAGTGAGTCGGTGGGAGGGCCAGACAATGAGCAGTTCTTC.

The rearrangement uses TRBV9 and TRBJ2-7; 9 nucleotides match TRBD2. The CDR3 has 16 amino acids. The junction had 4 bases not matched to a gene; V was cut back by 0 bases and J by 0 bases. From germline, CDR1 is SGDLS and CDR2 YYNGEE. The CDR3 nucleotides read TGTGCCAGCAGCGTAGATCCAGCGGGAGGCTCCTACGAGCAGTACTTC. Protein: CASSVDPAGGSYEQYF.

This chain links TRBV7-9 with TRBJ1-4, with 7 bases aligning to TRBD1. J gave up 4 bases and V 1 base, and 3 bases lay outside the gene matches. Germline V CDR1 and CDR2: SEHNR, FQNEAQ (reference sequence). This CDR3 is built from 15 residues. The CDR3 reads CASSLGPGGNEKLFF. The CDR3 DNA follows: TGTGCCAGCAGCTTAGGACCAGGGGGTAATGAAAAACTGTTTTTT.

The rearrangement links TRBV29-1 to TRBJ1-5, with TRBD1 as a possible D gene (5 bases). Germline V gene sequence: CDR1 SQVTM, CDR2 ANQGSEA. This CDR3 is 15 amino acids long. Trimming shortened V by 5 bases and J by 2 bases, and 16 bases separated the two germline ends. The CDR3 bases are TGCAGCGTTTCGCTTGGGGAACAGGGCAATCAGCCCCAGCATTTT. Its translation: CSVSLGEQGNQPQHF.

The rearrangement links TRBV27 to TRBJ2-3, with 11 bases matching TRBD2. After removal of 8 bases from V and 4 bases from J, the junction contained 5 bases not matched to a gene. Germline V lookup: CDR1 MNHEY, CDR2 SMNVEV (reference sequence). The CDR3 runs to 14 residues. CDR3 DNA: TGTGCCAGCGGCGCGACTAGCGGGGCAGATACGCAGTATTTT. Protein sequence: CASGATSGADTQYF.

The DNA of the CDR3 is TGCGCCAGCAGCCAAATCTTGGATCAGCCCCAGCATTTT. This translates into CASSQILDQPQHF. V is TRBV4-1 and J is TRBJ1-5, with D unclear. This CDR3 is built from 13 residues. The V end was cut by 2 bases, the J end by 5 bases, with 7 bases between. Germline CDR1 MGHRA, CDR2 YSYEKL.

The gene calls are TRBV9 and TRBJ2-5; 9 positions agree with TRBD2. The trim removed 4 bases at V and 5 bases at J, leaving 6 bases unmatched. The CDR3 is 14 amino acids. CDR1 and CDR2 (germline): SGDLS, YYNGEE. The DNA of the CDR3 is TGTGCCAGCAGCACCAGCGGGGGGCCGGAGACCCAGTACTTC. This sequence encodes CASSTSGGPETQYF.